Below are 27 T cell receptor beta chains sequenced from a single sample in a study of neoadjuvant nivolumab and ipilimumab in lung cancer. The assay was immunoSEQ multiplex PCR, and TCRdb's table has in-frame clones only and misses some. The data show around 10,000 clones, around 85% seen once. The starting material was peripheral blood, obtained before neoadjuvant nivolumab, alone or with ipilimumab. Receptor source: an adult with non-small cell lung cancer.

The chain combines TRBV29-1 with TRBJ1-1; D unclear. V dropped 7 bases and J dropped 4 bases, with 22 bases sitting between them. This CDR3 region has 15 residues. Looked up from germline, CDR1 is SQVTM and CDR2 is ANQGSEA. The CDR3 DNA follows: TGCAGCGCTGCGAACCTACAAAACTGGGGCACTGAAGCTTTCTTT. Protein: CSAANLQNWGTEAFF.

This clone appeared a few times. The V call is TRBV7-9, the J call TRBJ2-7; D unresolved. Germline V gene lookup returns CDR1 SEHNR and CDR2 FQNEAQ (reference sequence). The CDR3 loop spans 15 amino acids. V dropped 1 base and J dropped 0 bases, with 10 bases sitting between them. The CDR3 region has the DNA TGTGCCAGCAGCTTAGACGGCACCTTCTCCTACGAGCAGTACTTC. It encodes CASSLDGTFSYEQYF.

The chain recombines TRBV28 with TRBJ2-1, with 11 positions matching TRBD2. This CDR3 spans 15 amino acids. J was trimmed by 6 bases and V by 6 bases; bases with no gene match: 7. Germline V gene sequence: CDR1 MDHEN, CDR2 SYDVKM. CDR3 sequence reads: CASRFGTSGRNEQFF. In DNA form, the CDR3 reads TGTGCCAGCAGATTTGGGACTAGCGGACGCAATGAGCAGTTCTTC.

In DNA, the CDR3 is TGTGCCAGCAGCCCCGGGACAGGGGGCGAGCAGTACTTC. Protein product: CASSPGTGGEQYF. The chain has TRBV6-5 and TRBJ2-7, with 11 positions matching TRBD1. Trimming at V came to 6 bases and at J to 6 bases, leaving 4 bases not matched to a gene. The CDR3 totals 13 residues. Looked up from germline, CDR1 is MNHEY and CDR2 is SVGAGI.

The chain employs TRBV9 and TRBJ2-1; D call uncertain. This CDR3 region has 13 residues. Trimming cost V 0 bases and J 9 bases, with 10 bases left between them. Per germline, CDR1 SGDLS and CDR2 YYNGEE. Here the CDR3 DNA reads TGTGCCAGCAGCGTAGGCCAGAACGGTGAGCAGTTCTTC. Its translation: CASSVGQNGEQFF.

The chain employs TRBV20-1 and TRBJ2-7; D is possibly TRBD2 (6 bases). Trimming shortened V by 3 bases and J by 4 bases, and 7 bases separated the two germline ends. CDR1 is DFQATT and CDR2 is SNEGSKA in the germline V gene (reference sequence). The CDR3 contains 11 residues. CDR3 DNA sequence: TGCAGTGCTAGCGGGGGTTACGAGCAGTACTTC. Its translation: CSASGGYEQYF.

This chain uses TRBV5-4 with TRBJ2-3, with D hard to call. The CDR3 covers 14 residues. The germline V gene has CDR1 SGHNT and CDR2 YYREEE (reference sequence). The germline V and J ends were trimmed by 4 bases and 0 bases, with 9 bases remaining between them. The chain's CDR3 is CASSLQASTDTQYF. The CDR3 DNA reads as TGTGCCAGCAGCCTTCAAGCTAGCACAGATACGCAGTATTTT.

This clone was seen only once. V gene TRBV9 combines with J gene TRBJ1-1, with TRBD1 matching 8 bases. There are 12 residues in the CDR3. The V gene's germline CDR1 is SGDLS and CDR2 YYNGEE. V lost 7 bases, J lost 10 bases, and 9 bases stayed unmatched. CDR3: CASGGQGMRAFF. The CDR3 DNA is TGTGCCAGCGGTGGACAGGGAATGAGAGCTTTCTTT. Combining the CDR3 with reference TRBV9 and TRBJ1-1 gives the whole variable domain DSGVTQTPKHLITATGQRVTLRCSPRSGDLSVYWYQQSLDQGLQFLIQYYNGEERAKGNILERFSAQQFPDLHSELNLSSLELGDSALYFCASGGQGMRAFFGQGTRLTVV.

This clone was observed a handful of times. This chain links TRBV6-1 with TRBJ2-5, with D perhaps assigned TRBD1 or TRBD2 (5 bases each). Germline V CDR1 and CDR2: MNHNS, SASEGT. The CDR3 is 16 amino acids. Trimming took 4 bases from V and 1 from J, leaving 16 bases between them. Here the CDR3 reads CASSVIPGQGQETQYF. The CDR3 DNA is TGTGCCAGCAGTGTAATTCCGGGGCAGGGCCAAGAGACCCAGTACTTC.

V usage is TRBV27 and J usage is TRBJ2-2, with 11 bases lining up with TRBD1. In germline, CDR1 is MNHEY, CDR2 SMNVEV (reference sequence). CDR3 length equals 17 residues. Trimming removed 6 bases from V and 4 bases from J; junction bases left unmatched: 10. The CDR3 spells CASRYLPGTGGTGELFF. Written as DNA, the CDR3 is TGTGCCAGCAGATATCTCCCCGGGACAGGGGGCACCGGGGAGCTGTTTTTT.

The rearrangement joins TRBV27 to TRBJ2-6; D is ambiguous. V was cut by 5 bases and J by 0 bases, with 17 bases left in between. The CDR3 totals 18 residues. Germline assignment: CDR1 MNHEY and CDR2 SMNVEV (reference sequence). This CDR3 reads CASSPTARGGSGANVLTF. The CDR3 coding sequence is TGTGCCAGCAGTCCCACGGCCAGAGGCGGCTCTGGGGCCAACGTCCTGACTTTC.

V is TRBV19 and J is TRBJ2-3; tentatively, D is TRBD2 (7 bases). The CDR3 has 14 amino acids. With 7 bases removed from V and 2 bases from J, the gap between germline ends came to 13 bases. The germline gives CDR1 LNHDA, CDR2 SQIVND (reference sequence). CDR3 nucleotide sequence: TGTGCCAGTAAGGACGGGGGGCCCACAGATACGCAGTATTTT. Encoded protein: CASKDGGPTDTQYF.

This sequence joins TRBV11-2 and TRBJ1-5; perhaps TRBD1 as D (5 bases). Germline values: CDR1 SGHAT, CDR2 FQNNGV. V gave up 1 base and J gave up 2 bases, with 9 bases separating them. The CDR3 loop spans 15 amino acids. The CDR3 sequence: CASSLAGGGNQPQHF. CDR3 nucleotides: TGTGCCAGCAGCTTAGCGGGGGGAGGCAATCAGCCCCAGCATTTT.

DNA of the CDR3: TGTGCCAGCAGTTACTCATCAGGCGGTGCGAACACTGAAGCTTTCTTT. It is translated as CASSYSSGGANTEAFF. This chain uses TRBV6-6 with TRBJ1-1; no reliable D call. Deletions cut 0 bases from V and 1 base from J, with 12 bases between. This CDR3 region has 16 residues. In germline, CDR1 is MNHNY, CDR2 SVGAGI (reference sequence).

The V and J genes are TRBV5-1 and TRBJ2-7; TRBD1 aligns across 8 bases. V was clipped by 2 bases and J by 4 bases; unmatched bases: 2. The CDR3 is 13 amino acids. Germline CDR1 is SGHRS and CDR2 is YFSETQ. The CDR3 loop is CASSLGDRYEQYF. The CDR3 DNA is TGCGCCAGCAGCTTAGGGGACAGGTACGAGCAGTACTTC. The full variable domain, its missing parts supplied by reference TRBV5-1 and TRBJ2-7, is KAGVTQTPRYLIKTRGQQVTLSCSPISGHRSVSWYQQTPGQGLQFLFEYFSETQRNKGNFPGRFSGRQFSNSRSEMNVSTLELGDSALYLCASSLGDRYEQYFGPGTRLTVT.

This clone was found once. Sequence at one end of the junction differs from germline and may be a read error. The CDR3 nucleotides are TGCGCCAGCAGCCAAGATCGAACCCGACTCGGGGGAGAGGGGAACTCTGAAGCTTTCTTT. It yields the protein CASSQDRTRLGGEGNSEAFF. The rearrangement links TRBV4-1 to TRBJ1-1, with D tentatively TRBD1 (5 bases). The CDR3 runs 20 residues. CDR1 MGHRA and CDR2 YSYEKL come from the germline V gene.

The chain links TRBV5-6 to TRBJ2-1; D uncertain. Trimming took 2 bases from V and 0 from J, leaving 9 bases between them. The CDR3 has 15 amino acids. CDR1 and CDR2 from the germline V gene are SGHDT and YYEEEE. CDR3 in DNA: TGTGCCAGCAGCTTCCGGGCCAGCTCCTACAATGAGCAGTTCTTC. This translates into CASSFRASSYNEQFF. Variable domain in full (rest from reference TRBV5-6 and TRBJ2-1): DAGVTQSPTHLIKTRGQQVTLRCSPKSGHDTVSWYQQALGQGPQFIFQYYEEEERQRGNFPDRFSGHQFPNYSSELNVNALLLGDSALYLCASSFRASSYNEQFFGPGTRLTVL.

V is TRBV19 and J is TRBJ2-1, with TRBD2 identical over 7 bases. This CDR3 region has 15 residues. The V gene end was trimmed by 3 bases and the J gene end by 2 bases; junction bases not matched to a gene: 4. Germline V gene lookup returns CDR1 LNHDA and CDR2 SQIVND (reference sequence). The CDR3 DNA is TGTGCCAGTAGTATCCAAAGCGGGACCTACAATGAGCAGTTCTTC. Translated, it gives CASSIQSGTYNEQFF. The whole variable domain, remainder taken from reference TRBV19 and TRBJ2-1, is DGGITQSPKYLFRKEGQNVTLSCEQNLNHDAMYWYRQDPGQGLRLIYYSQIVNDFQKGDIAEGYSVSREKKESFPLTVTSAQKNPTAFYLCASSIQSGTYNEQFFGPGTRLTVL.

The DNA of the CDR3 is TGTGCCAGCAGCTTGTCGGGACAGGGTCAGGCCGAGCAGTACTTC. Its translation: CASSLSGQGQAEQYF. The V and J genes are TRBV5-5 and TRBJ2-7; 9 bases match TRBD1. The CDR3 extends over 15 amino acids. V was pared by 1 base and J by 6 bases, with 8 bases of the junction left unmatched. CDR1 is SGHKS and CDR2 is YYEKEE in the germline V gene (reference sequence).

J is TRBJ2-3 and V is TRBV7-9; D might be TRBD2 (5 bases). Trimming removed 11 bases from V and 4 bases from J, with 13 bases in between. The length of the CDR3 is 12 residues. Germline-derived CDR1 and CDR2 are SEHNR and FQNEAQ (reference sequence). CDR3 nucleotide sequence: TGTGCCGGAGGCGTGGCCCCAGATACGCAGTATTTT. Protein sequence: CAGGVAPDTQYF. Full variable domain (remainder filled in from reference TRBV7-9 and TRBJ2-3): DTGVSQNPRHKITKRGQNVTFRCDPISEHNRLYWYRQTLGQGPEFLTYFQNEAQLEKSRLLSDRFSAERPKGSFSTLEIQRTEQGDSAMYLCAGGVAPDTQYFGPGTRLTVL.

The chain links TRBV5-1 to TRBJ1-3, with unresolved D. The V and J ends lost 0 bases and 1 base respectively, with 14 bases between them. There are 17 residues in the CDR3. Germline CDR1 SGHRS, CDR2 YFSETQ. The chain's CDR3 is CASSLADGPLSGNTIYF. DNA for the CDR3: TGCGCCAGCAGCTTGGCAGACGGTCCTCTATCTGGAAACACCATATATTTT.

The CDR3 region has the DNA TGTGCCAGTAGTAAGAGTGCCGGGACAGGGGGGGGGAACACTGAAGCTTTCTTT. Encoded protein: CASSKSAGTGGGNTEAFF. The chain carries TRBV19 and TRBJ1-1, with 11 bases identical to TRBD1. V lost 4 bases to trimming and J lost 1 base; unmatched junction nucleotides: 11. CDR3 length equals 18 residues. Germline loops: CDR1 LNHDA, CDR2 SQIVND (reference sequence).

The chain uses TRBV28 and TRBJ2-1; TRBD2 might be the D (6 bases). V was trimmed by 3 bases and J by 7 bases, leaving 13 bases between them. CDR1 and CDR2 (germline): MDHEN, SYDVKM. The CDR3 covers 14 residues. The CDR3 coding sequence is TGTGCCAGCAGTTTGAACGGGAGAAATAATGAGCAGTTCTTC. It encodes CASSLNGRNNEQFF. Full variable domain (outside the CDR3, taken from reference TRBV28 and TRBJ2-1): DVKVTQSSRYLVKRTGEKVFLECVQDMDHENMFWYRQDPGLGLRLIYFSYDVKMKEKGDIPEGYSVSREKKERFSLILESASTNQTSMYLCASSLNGRNNEQFFGPGTRLTVL.

The chain is built from TRBV6-1 and TRBJ1-1; D uncertain. Trimming cost V 3 bases and J 1 base, with 12 bases left between them. CDR1 and CDR2 from the germline V gene are MNHNS and SASEGT. CDR3 length: 15 residues. CDR3: CASSDLRISNTEAFF. DNA of the CDR3: TGTGCCAGCAGTGATTTACGGATTTCGAACACTGAAGCTTTCTTT.

The V and J genes are TRBV5-3 and TRBJ2-7; 8 bases fit TRBD2. TRBV5-3 is flagged as an ORF with uncertain function. J gave up 1 base and V 2 bases, and 8 bases lay outside the gene matches. This CDR3 is built from 16 residues. This CDR3 is CARSFSREGPSYEQYF. CDR3 DNA sequence: TGTGCCAGAAGCTTCTCCCGGGAGGGCCCTTCCTACGAGCAGTACTTC.

This sequence joins TRBV6-6 and TRBJ2-7; 7 bases agree with TRBD1. Germline V lookup: CDR1 MNHNY, CDR2 SVGAGI (reference sequence). The CDR3 is 13 residues long. J gave up 7 bases and V 5 bases, and 8 bases lay outside the gene matches. In DNA, the CDR3 is TGTGCCAGCAGTCGGGACAGCTCAGGGGAGCAGTACTTC. Amino acid sequence: CASSRDSSGEQYF.

This clone was recorded a few times. V is TRBV4-1 and J is TRBJ1-4, with TRBD1 matching 8 bases. V dropped 5 bases and J dropped 0; count of bases not matched to a gene: 14. The CDR3 is 19 amino acids. Germline V gene lookup returns CDR1 MGHRA and CDR2 YSYEKL. CDR3 coding DNA: TGCGCCAGCAGCAGATGGAGGACAGGGCTTCGGGCAACTAATGAAAAACTGTTTTTT. This codes for CASSRWRTGLRATNEKLFF.